Following are 10 T cell receptor beta chains from one sample sequenced in a study of blood T cell repertoires in COVID-19. Assay used: immunoSEQ multiplex PCR; TCRdb lists only in-frame clones, some missing. The sample contains approximately 180,000 clones, around four fifths of which appear only once. Sequencing input: peripheral blood. These receptors were obtained from a woman in her 40s with COVID-19, enrolled during active disease.

V is TRBV15 and J is TRBJ1-4, with D tentatively TRBD1 (5 bases). Trimming took 5 bases from V and 3 from J, leaving 19 bases between them. Germline CDR1 and CDR2: LNHNV and YYDKDF (reference sequence). The CDR3 totals 17 residues. CDR3 in amino acids: CATSAWRATVPNEKLFF. In nucleotides, the CDR3 is TGTGCCACCAGCGCTTGGAGAGCGACAGTACCTAATGAAAAACTGTTTTTT.

This clone was recorded a few times. Other nucleotide sequences from this sample produce the same CDR3. CDR3 region: CASSYSTYEQYF. The CDR3 coding sequence is TGTGCCAGCAGTTACTCGACATACGAGCAGTACTTC. This chain links TRBV6-5 with TRBJ2-7; D gene ambiguous. Trimming left V 0 bases short and J 4 bases short, with 4 bases between. This CDR3 contains 12 residues. Germline values: CDR1 MNHEY, CDR2 SVGAGI.

V usage is TRBV2 and J usage is TRBJ2-3; D perhaps matches TRBD2 (6 bases). The germline gives CDR1 SNHLY, CDR2 FYNNEI. CDR3 length: 14 residues. Trimming took 5 bases from V and 2 from J, leaving 11 bases between them. The CDR3: CASSPGGPTDTQYF. The CDR3 DNA sequence: TGTGCCAGCAGTCCCGGGGGTCCCACAGATACGCAGTATTTT.

The V call is TRBV6-6, the J call TRBJ2-3; the D gene is possibly TRBD1 (5 bases). Per the germline V gene, CDR1 is MNHNY and CDR2 is SVGAGI (reference sequence). The length of the CDR3 is 14 residues. Between the trimmed V and J ends, which lost 2 bases and 6 bases, there was a span of 12 bases. In DNA, the CDR3 is TGTGCCAGCAGTTACGGGGCGCCCCGGGATACGCAGTATTTT. This codes for CASSYGAPRDTQYF.

This clone is a singleton in its sample. The V gene is TRBV7-8, the J gene TRBJ1-5, with 8 bases lining up with TRBD1. V lost 8 bases to trimming and J lost 4 bases; unmatched junction nucleotides: 7. This CDR3 has 14 amino acids. CDR1 is SGHVS, CDR2 FQNEAQ, per germline. CDR3 in DNA: TGTGCCAGCCAGGGACAGGCTCTAAATCAGCCCCAGCATTTT. Encoded protein: CASQGQALNQPQHF. Supplemented by reference TRBV7-8 and TRBJ1-5, the full variable domain reads GAGVSQSPRYKVAKRGQDVALRCDPISGHVSLFWYQQALGQGPEFLTYFQNEAQLDKSGLPSDRFFAERPEGSVSTLKIQRTQQEDSAVYLCASQGQALNQPQHFGDGTRLSIL.

As DNA, the CDR3 is TGTGCCAGCAGTTTGACAGGGAAGGGCTACACCTTC. This translates into CASSLTGKGYTF. V gene TRBV28 combines with J gene TRBJ1-2, with 7 bases matching TRBD1. This CDR3 is 12 amino acids long. CDR1 is MDHEN and CDR2 is SYDVKM in the germline V gene. Losses at the gene ends were 3 bases for V and 8 bases for J; bases not matched to a gene: 3.

The rearrangement links TRBV2 to TRBJ2-7; perhaps TRBD2 as D (5 bases). The CDR3 length is 16 residues. Per the germline V gene, CDR1 is SNHLY and CDR2 is FYNNEI. V lost 0 bases, J lost 0 bases, and 12 bases lay in between. CDR3: CASSEARPAASYEQYF. CDR3 nucleotide sequence: TGTGCCAGCAGTGAAGCAAGGCCAGCGGCCTCCTACGAGCAGTACTTC.

This sequence joins TRBV9 and TRBJ1-4, with TRBD1 matching 7 bases. Per germline, CDR1 SGDLS and CDR2 YYNGEE. The J segment lost 8 bases and the V segment lost 4 bases, leaving 11 bases of the junction unmatched. The CDR3 covers 15 residues. The CDR3 spells CASSPRTGSREKLFF. As DNA, the CDR3 is TGTGCCAGCAGCCCAAGGACAGGCAGTAGAGAAAAACTGTTTTTT.

The chain joins TRBV5-6 to TRBJ2-7; D is unclear. V was shortened by 2 bases and J by 4 bases, with 7 bases between the two germline ends. The CDR3 extends over 12 amino acids. The germline V gene has CDR1 SGHDT and CDR2 YYEEEE. In DNA form, the CDR3 reads TGTGCCAGCAGCTTTGACTCTTACGAGCAGTACTTC. It translates to CASSFDSYEQYF.

This clone was counted ten times or more. The CDR3 reads CATSRGTGTDEQYF. The CDR3 DNA reads as TGTGCCACCAGCAGGGGGACAGGGACGGACGAGCAGTACTTC. The chain joins TRBV15 to TRBJ2-7; 9 positions agree with TRBD1. This CDR3 region has 14 residues. Germline V lookup: CDR1 LNHNV, CDR2 YYDKDF (reference sequence). The V gene end was trimmed by 3 bases and the J gene end by 5 bases; junction bases not matched to a gene: 5.